This T cell receptor (beta chain) was sequenced during a study of T-cell memory formation after mild COVID-19. Each CDR3 protein is one row after TCRdb ran MiXCR on the 5' RACE reads. The data hold about 110,000 distinct CDR3 sequences, with 18% observed a single time. This clonotype originated in a man aged 18 to 30 who had mild COVID-19 (a few samples of this study predate the infection). Cell type and time point are not known. The sequencing sample was made of PBMCs or a T cell subset sorted from them (not recorded which).

The CDR3 DNA reads TGTGCCAGCAGCCCAAACAGGGTCATGAACACTGAAGCTTTCTTT. Protein sequence: CASSPNRVMNTEAFF. The chain is built from TRBV5-4 and TRBJ1-1, with D possibly TRBD1 on 6 matching bases. From germline, CDR1 is SGHNT and CDR2 YYREEE (reference sequence). The CDR3 extends over 15 amino acids. Deletions cut 4 bases from V and 0 bases from J, with 13 bases between.